This TCR beta chain was identified in a study of regulatory T cells in long-lasting Graves disease. Background on the study: The antithyroid drugs taken by newly diagnosed Graves' patients had been used for under 3 months.

This clonotype was detected only a few times. V dropped 5 bases and J dropped 0; count of bases not matched to a gene: 4. The CDR3 contains 16 residues. Germline V gives CDR1 SGHAT, CDR2 FQNNGV. For TCR beta, libraries came from iRepertoire HTBI primers and Arm-PCR of CDR3 regions. Authors' methods: Identification across samples found 50 to 80 TRBV and around 15 TRBJ segments. TCRdb recomputed calls from the multiplex PCR reads with MiXCR, one row per CDR3 protein. The V and J calls, along with clone size, are taken from TCRdb and not from the paper's own processing. The sample lists some 460,000 distinct CDR3 sequences, 15% to 20% occurring once. Time point specified: newly diagnosed GD, antithyroid drugs for less than 3 months. The TCR library was made from RNA that had been extracted from PBMCs in TRIzol. These data also featured in a second study, about T cells in Graves' hyperthyroidism and ophthalmopathy.

The TCR was taken from a man between 40 and 49 years old with Graves disease. This specimen was peripheral blood mononuclear cells (PBMCs), taken at new diagnosis, from a patient treated with antithyroid drugs. The chain has TRBV11-2 and TRBJ1-3; 10 bases are shared with TRBD1. The CDR3 DNA is TGTGCCAGCAGCCCGGGACAGGGGAGCTCTGGAAACACCATATATTTT. Translation gives CASSPGQGSSGNTIYF.